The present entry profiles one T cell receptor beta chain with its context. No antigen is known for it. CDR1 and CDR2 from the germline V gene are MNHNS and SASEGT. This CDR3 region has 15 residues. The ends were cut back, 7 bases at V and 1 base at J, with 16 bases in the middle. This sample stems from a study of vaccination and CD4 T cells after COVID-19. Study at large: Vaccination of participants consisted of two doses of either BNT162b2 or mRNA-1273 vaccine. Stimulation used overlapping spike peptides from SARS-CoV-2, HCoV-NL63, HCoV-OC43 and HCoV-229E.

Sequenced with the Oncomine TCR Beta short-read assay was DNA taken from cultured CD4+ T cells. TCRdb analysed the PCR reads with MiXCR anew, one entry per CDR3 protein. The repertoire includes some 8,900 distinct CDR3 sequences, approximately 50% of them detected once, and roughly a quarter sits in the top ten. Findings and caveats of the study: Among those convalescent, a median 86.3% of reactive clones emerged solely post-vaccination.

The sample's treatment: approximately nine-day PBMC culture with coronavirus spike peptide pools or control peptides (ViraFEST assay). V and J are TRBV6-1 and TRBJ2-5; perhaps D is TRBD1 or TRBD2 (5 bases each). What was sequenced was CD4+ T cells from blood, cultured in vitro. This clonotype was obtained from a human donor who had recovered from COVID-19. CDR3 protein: CASTRRGGPQETQYF. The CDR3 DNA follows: TGTGCCAGCACCCGCCGGGGCGGGCCCCAAGAGACCCAGTACTTC.